A single sample is the source of the 10 T cell receptor beta chains below, sequenced in a study of blood T cell repertoires in COVID-19. Only in-frame clones appear in the TCRdb table, and some are missing; sequencing was by immunoSEQ multiplex PCR. This table holds 50,000 or so clones, roughly 80% found once. The source material was peripheral blood. These TCRs come from a man aged 35 to 55 with acute or convalescent COVID-19.

This chain uses TRBV5-1 with TRBJ1-2; D unclear. The CDR3 extends over 15 amino acids. The V gene lost 1 base and the J gene lost 0 bases, with 10 bases spanning the gap. From germline, CDR1 is SGHRS and CDR2 YFSETQ. CDR3 in DNA: TGCGCCAGCAGCTTGACGACTGTATCTAACTATGGCTACACCTTC. This gives the protein CASSLTTVSNYGYTF.

J is TRBJ2-5 and V is TRBV27, with TRBD1 matching over 8 bases. V trimming: 7 bases; J trimming: 2 bases; junction bases outside the gene matches: 9. The CDR3 runs to 15 residues. Germline values: CDR1 MNHEY, CDR2 SMNVEV (reference sequence). CDR3 bases: TGTGCCAGCAATCGAGGCAGGGGGCTGCAAGAGACCCAGTACTTC. Its translation is CASNRGRGLQETQYF.

The rearrangement uses TRBV4-2 and TRBJ2-3; a possible D gene is TRBD2 (5 bases). The CDR3 has 20 amino acids. The V and J ends lost 0 bases and 0 bases respectively, with 22 bases between them. Germline CDR1 and CDR2: LGHNA and YNFKEQ. The CDR3 spells CASSQDLMASGAVSTDTQYF. For the CDR3, the DNA is TGTGCCAGCAGCCAAGATTTAATGGCGAGCGGAGCCGTTAGCACAGATACGCAGTATTTT.

V usage is TRBV12-3 or TRBV12-4 and J usage is TRBJ1-2; the D gene is possibly TRBD1 (5 bases). The CDR3 is made up of 13 amino acids. With 3 bases removed from V and 6 bases from J, the gap between germline ends came to 11 bases. CDR3 amino acids: CASSFLGGDGYTF. In DNA, the CDR3 is TGTGCCAGCAGTTTTCTGGGGGGGGATGGCTACACCTTC.

This chain links TRBV19 with TRBJ1-1, with no clear D. This CDR3 comprises 14 residues. The germline V gene has CDR1 LNHDA and CDR2 SQIVND (reference sequence). V lost 5 bases, J lost 0 bases, and 10 bases lay in between. The CDR3 is CASSLPTVNTEAFF. CDR3 sequence (DNA): TGTGCCAGTAGTCTACCTACAGTGAACACTGAAGCTTTCTTT. The full variable domain, its missing parts supplied by reference TRBV19 and TRBJ1-1, is DGGITQSPKYLFRKEGQNVTLSCEQNLNHDAMYWYRQDPGQGLRLIYYSQIVNDFQKGDIAEGYSVSREKKESFPLTVTSAQKNPTAFYLCASSLPTVNTEAFFGQGTRLTVV.

The V gene is TRBV5-4, the J gene TRBJ2-5; TRBD1 might be the D (6 bases). Germline V gene lookup returns CDR1 SGHNT and CDR2 YYREEE (reference sequence). The CDR3 spans 14 residues. V lost 1 base and J 0 bases, leaving 7 bases between the germline ends. The chain's CDR3 is CASSLRDNQETQYF. CDR3 DNA: TGTGCCAGCAGCTTGAGGGACAACCAAGAGACCCAGTACTTC.

The rearrangement links TRBV11-2 to TRBJ2-1; D perhaps matches TRBD1 (6 bases). CDR1 and CDR2 (germline): SGHAT, FQNNGV. The length of the CDR3 is 16 residues. Trimming stripped 3 bases from V and 4 bases from J, with 16 bases between. In DNA, the CDR3 is TGTGCCAGCAGCTTCACCGACGGCAGGGGTTACAATGAGCAGTTCTTC. Its translation: CASSFTDGRGYNEQFF.

The chain has TRBV28 and TRBJ1-4; TRBD1 aligns across 7 bases. The germline V gene encodes CDR1 MDHEN and CDR2 SYDVKM. The CDR3 loop spans 15 amino acids. With V trimmed by 4 bases and J by 9 bases, 11 bases remained unmatched. CDR3 amino acids: CASSSNDRARQKLFF. The CDR3 DNA reads as TGTGCCAGCAGTTCCAATGACAGGGCTCGTCAAAAACTGTTTTTT.

On this clone: One junction end does not reproduce the germline sequence, and a read error may be involved. The chain employs TRBV3-1 (or the pseudogene TRBV3-2) and TRBJ2-3; 8 bases line up with TRBD1. This CDR3 spans 12 amino acids. From germline, CDR1 is LGHDT and CDR2 YNNKEL (reference sequence). The CDR3 DNA reads TGTGCCAGCAGCCAAGGTAACAGGGGGTCTTGGTTT. It translates to CASSQGNRGSWF.

The chain uses TRBV4-3 and TRBJ1-6; TRBD1 is a possible D gene (6 bases). CDR3 length: 17 amino acids. CDR1 is LGHNA, CDR2 YSLEER, per germline. V lost 2 bases, J lost 4 bases, and 15 bases lay in between. The CDR3 sequence: CASSQFNTGNYNSPLHF. The CDR3 DNA follows: TGCGCCAGCAGCCAATTCAATACAGGGAATTATAATTCACCCCTCCACTTT.